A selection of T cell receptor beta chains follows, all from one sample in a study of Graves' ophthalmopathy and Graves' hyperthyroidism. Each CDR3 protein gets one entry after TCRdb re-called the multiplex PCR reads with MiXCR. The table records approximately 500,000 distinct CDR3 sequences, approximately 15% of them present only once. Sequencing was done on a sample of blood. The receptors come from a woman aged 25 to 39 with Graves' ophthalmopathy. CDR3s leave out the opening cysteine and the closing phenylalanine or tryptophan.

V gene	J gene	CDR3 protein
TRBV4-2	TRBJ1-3	ASSQDRTFGNTIY
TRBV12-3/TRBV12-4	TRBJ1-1	ASKLVLGQGSEAF
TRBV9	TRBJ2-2	ASRQGSNTGELF
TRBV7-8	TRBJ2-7	ASSPLFGETLIYEQY
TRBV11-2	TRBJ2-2	ASSHQTGWTGELF
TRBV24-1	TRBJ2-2	ATRVGGRNTGELF
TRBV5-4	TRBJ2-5	ASSLKTGAETQY
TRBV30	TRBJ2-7	AWKDSYEQY
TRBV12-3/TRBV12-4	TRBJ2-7	ASSLREGNEQY
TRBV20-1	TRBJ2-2	SARADRLSTGELF
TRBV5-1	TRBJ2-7	SSSGGPSYEQY
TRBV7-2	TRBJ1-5	ASRDGAGANRPQH
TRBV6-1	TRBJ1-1	ASSLGQAEAF
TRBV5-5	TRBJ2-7	ASSLEDLEGYEQY
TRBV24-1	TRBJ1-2	ATSDLTVAFRPYGYT
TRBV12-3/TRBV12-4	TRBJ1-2	ASRRGTDPNYGYT
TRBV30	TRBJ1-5	AWNQGNQPQH
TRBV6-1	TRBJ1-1	ASRERDRGNTEAF
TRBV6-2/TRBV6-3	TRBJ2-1	ASSYGYNEQF
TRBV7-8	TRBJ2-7	ASSTRDTYEQY
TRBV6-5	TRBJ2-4	ASSYHIAKNIQY
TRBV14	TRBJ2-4	ASSQDIAKNIQY